The sequence of this T cell receptor (beta chain) was determined in a study of human T cells and chemical hapten exposure. Stated time point: pre-sensitization, week 0. Treatment of the sample: therapeutic diphenylcyclopropenone sensitization with weekly scalp DPC. Phlebotomy was performed prior to application of every patch test. This clonotype has more than one count but fewer than ten. Its antigen is unidentified. TCRdb reprocessed the RACE reads via MiXCR and lists one record per CDR3 protein. The sample includes 300,000 to 450,000 distinct CDR3 sequences, 4% to 6% of them seen just once. Findings and caveats of the study: TCRs above 1 in 1000 frequency did not change with DPC sensitization.

The V end lost 2 bases, the J end lost 6 bases, and 10 bases lay between the germline ends. Per the germline V gene, CDR1 is KGHDR and CDR2 is SFDVKD. CDR3 length: 14 residues. This material consisted of whole blood, taken in connection with sensitization to the hapten diphenylcyclopropenone (DPC). V gene TRBV24-1 combines with J gene TRBJ2-1; possibly TRBD1 for D (6 bases). This clonotype was sampled from a woman between 50 and 59 years old with alopecia areata. Some clones in this sample may be carry-over from other donors' samples. CDR3 sequence reads: CATSDSRGPNEQFF. The CDR3 region has the DNA TGTGCCACCAGTGATTCCAGGGGCCCCAATGAGCAGTTCTTC.